This T cell receptor beta chain was obtained from a study of T-cell memory formation after mild COVID-19. From 5'RACE with constant-segment primers came TCR alpha and TCR beta cDNA libraries that carried sample barcodes and UMIs. TCRdb re-called the 5' RACE reads with MiXCR, one entry per CDR3 protein. The sample has approximately 340,000 distinct CDR3 sequences; over 10% are singletons. V was trimmed by 2 bases and J by 8 bases, leaving 9 bases between them. From germline, CDR1 is MNHEY and CDR2 SVGEGT. This CDR3 region has 12 residues. The receptor comes from a man younger than 30 who had mild COVID-19 (a few samples of this study predate the infection). Cell type and time point are not known. This chain joins TRBV6-2 or TRBV6-3 and TRBJ1-1, with D possibly TRBD1 on 5 matching bases. Sample: PBMCs or a T cell subset sorted from them (not recorded which). In DNA form, the CDR3 reads TGTGCCAGCAGTTACGGGGGTCTGGAAGCTTTCTTT. Its translation is CASSYGGLEAFF.